These T cell receptor beta chains were read from a single sample in a study of control samples from healthy donors and cancer patients. TCRdb's copy holds only in-frame clones and misses some; the assay was immunoSEQ multiplex PCR. The sample comprises about 52,000 clones, about 95% of which are singletons, and roughly 2.3% rests with the top ten. Sequenced sample: blood. The receptor source for this set is a man younger than 40 in good health. The CDR3 runs from the conserved cysteine through the conserved F or W. The D gene is left open where the match is weak. The listing skips clone size in some rows; elsewhere it reads once, few, many or a size class.

d_gene | abundance | j_gene | v_gene | CDR3aa | CDR3nt
TRBD2 | - | TRBJ2-3 | TRBV25-1 | CASSDPGLAHHTDTQYF | TGTGCCAGCAGTGACCCGGGACTAGCCCATCACACAGATACGCAGTATTTT
TRBD1 | - | TRBJ1-2 | TRBV7-9 | CASSWRDRGPDGYTF | TGTGCCAGCAGCTGGCGGGACAGGGGGCCGGATGGCTACACCTTC
TRBD1 | - | TRBJ1-1 | TRBV9 | CASSVGSTGLTEAFF | TGTGCCAGCAGCGTAGGATCGACAGGGCTCACTGAAGCTTTCTTT
TRBD2 | - | TRBJ2-5 | TRBV9 | CASSVSGSWETQYF | TGTGCCAGCAGCGTTAGCGGGAGTTGGGAGACCCAGTACTTC
- | - | TRBJ1-2 | TRBV15 | CATSKGAPEGTHGYTF | TGTGCCACCAGCAAGGGTGCTCCGGAGGGTACCCATGGCTACACCTTC
- | once | TRBJ2-3 | TRBV4-3 | CASSQDNYRNTDTQYF | TGCGCCAGCAGCCAAGATAACTACCGAAACACAGATACGCAGTATTTT
- | - | TRBJ1-1 | TRBV6-5 | CASRREKMNTEAFF | TGTGCCAGCAGGCGCGAAAAGATGAACACTGAAGCTTTCTTT
- | - | TRBJ2-3 | TRBV6-2/TRBV6-3 | CASSYATEGPGDTQYF | TGTGCCAGCAGTTACGCCACGGAGGGGCCCGGCGATACGCAGTATTTT
TRBD1 | - | TRBJ1-1 | TRBV2 | CASSEYIGQGAGTEAFF | TGTGCCAGCAGTGAATATATTGGACAGGGGGCTGGCACTGAAGCTTTCTTT
- | - | TRBJ1-2 | TRBV6-5 | CASGGRVNGYTF | TGTGCCAGCGGGGGCAGGGTCAATGGCTACACCTTC
- | - | TRBJ1-5 | TRBV5-5 | CASSTDFCEARGICQPQHF | TGTGCCAGCAGCACGGACTTCTGCGAGGCCCGAGGTATATGTCAGCCCCAGCATTTT
TRBD2 | - | TRBJ2-5 | TRBV7-2 | CASRFRAGGPETQYF | TGTGCCAGCAGATTCCGAGCGGGGGGTCCAGAGACCCAGTACTTC
- | - | TRBJ1-5 | TRBV28 | CASSLRVSHQPQHF | TGTGCCAGCAGTCTGAGGGTTTCTCATCAGCCCCAGCATTTT
- | - | TRBJ2-1 | TRBV6-2/TRBV6-3 | CASSYRQRDNNEQFF | TGTGCCAGCAGTTACCGCCAGCGGGACAACAATGAGCAGTTCTTC
- | - | TRBJ2-5 | TRBV27 | CASSFYEGGTEYF | TGTGCCAGCAGTTTCTACGAAGGCGGGACTGAGTACTTC